One sample yielded the 27 T cell receptor beta chains listed below, sequenced in a study of T-cell memory formation after mild COVID-19. Via MiXCR, TCRdb re-called the 5' RACE reads, giving one row per CDR3 protein. The sample lists under 5,000 distinct CDR3 sequences; approximately 16% were seen once. Sequenced material: PBMCs or a T cell subset sorted from them (not recorded which). These receptors were obtained from an adult who had mild COVID-19 (a few samples of this study predate the infection). Cell type and time point are not known.

This clonotype is labeled medium-sized. This chain connects TRBV6-5 to TRBJ2-4, with D tentatively TRBD1 or TRBD2 (5 bases each). The CDR3 length is 14 residues. Between the trimmed V and J ends, which lost 2 bases and 0 bases, there was a span of 5 bases. CDR1 and CDR2 from the germline V gene are MNHEY and SVGAGI. CDR3 region: CASSYGGAKNIQYF. CDR3 nucleotide sequence: TGTGCCAGCAGTTACGGGGGAGCCAAAAACATTCAGTACTTC.

The chain uses TRBV7-6 and TRBJ1-2; 8 bases are shared with TRBD1. CDR3 length: 15 residues. The ends lost 5 bases at V and 5 bases at J; junction bases unmatched: 10. Germline CDR1 and CDR2: SGHVS and FNYEAQ. CDR3 amino acids: CASSPYDRGGYGYTF. As DNA, the CDR3 is TGTGCCAGCAGCCCATATGACAGGGGAGGATATGGCTACACCTTC. Variable domain in full (rest from reference TRBV7-6 and TRBJ1-2): GAGVSQSPRYKVTKRGQDVALRCDPISGHVSLYWYRQALGQGPEFLTYFNYEAQQDKSGLPNDRFSAERPEGSISTLTIQRTEQRDSAMYRCASSPYDRGGYGYTFGSGTRLTVV.

In its sample, this clonotype is medium-sized. This chain links TRBV29-1 with TRBJ1-2, with D maybe TRBD1 (6 bases). The CDR3 is 14 amino acids. The germline V and J ends were trimmed by 7 bases and 6 bases, with 21 bases remaining between them. Germline V CDR1 and CDR2: SQVTM, ANQGSEA. The CDR3 DNA reads TGCAGCGCACAACCTCAGGGGTGGGTCGATGGCTACACCTTC. Translating it yields CSAQPQGWVDGYTF.

This clonotype is classed as medium-sized. This chain connects TRBV4-2 to TRBJ2-3; TRBD2 might be the D (5 bases). The V end was cut by 0 bases, the J end by 6 bases, with 13 bases between. This CDR3 is built from 15 residues. The germline V gene has CDR1 LGHNA and CDR2 YNFKEQ. The CDR3 sequence: CASSQDMGVVDTQYF. DNA for the CDR3: TGTGCCAGCAGCCAAGATATGGGAGTTGTGGATACGCAGTATTTT.

By its share, this clonotype is medium-sized. The chain has TRBV18 and TRBJ1-5; D is unclear. CDR1 KGHSH and CDR2 LQKENI come from the germline V gene. Trimming cost V 3 bases and J 0 bases, with 6 bases left between them. The CDR3 totals 14 residues. The CDR3 bases are TGTGCCAGCTCACCGTCGTATAGCAATCAGCCCCAGCATTTT. Translating it yields CASSPSYSNQPQHF.

The chain is built from TRBV4-2 and TRBJ2-7; TRBD2 matches 12 bases. V gave up 3 bases and J gave up 3 bases; unmatched junction bases: 6. Per the germline V gene, CDR1 is LGHNA and CDR2 is YNFKEQ. There are 16 residues in the CDR3. CDR3 sequence reads: CASSHPGLAGIYEQYF. The DNA of the CDR3 is TGTGCCAGCAGCCATCCCGGACTAGCGGGGATCTACGAGCAGTACTTC.

Sample share makes this clonotype medium-sized (0.01 to 0.1%). This chain connects TRBV29-1 to TRBJ2-3; D is undetermined. The CDR3 covers 14 residues. Germline V CDR1 and CDR2: SQVTM, ANQGSEA. The germline V and J ends were trimmed by 3 bases and 2 bases, with 12 bases remaining between them. The CDR3 nucleotides read TGCAGCGTTGAGAAGACACGGACCACAGATACGCAGTATTTT. Amino acids: CSVEKTRTTDTQYF.

In its sample, this clonotype ranks as medium-sized. The chain has TRBV20-1 and TRBJ2-3; 11 nucleotides match TRBD2. Trimming removed 6 bases from V and 4 bases from J; junction bases left unmatched: 21. The CDR3 extends over 19 amino acids. From germline, CDR1 is DFQATT and CDR2 SNEGSKA (reference sequence). DNA for the CDR3: TGCAGTGCGCGGGGACTAGCGGACCATACGGGGGGGCCAGCAGATACGCAGTATTTT. The encoded protein is CSARGLADHTGGPADTQYF.

This clonotype came up many times. This chain links TRBV12-3 or TRBV12-4 with TRBJ1-3; D not resolved. V shed 3 bases and J shed 0 bases, with 6 bases lying between them. The CDR3 has 14 residues. The CDR3 bases are TGTGCCAGCAGTTTGGGCAGCTCTGGAAACACCATATATTTT. The encoded protein is CASSLGSSGNTIYF.

The chain is built from TRBV10-3 and TRBJ2-3; TRBD2 aligns across 10 bases. The CDR3 runs to 13 residues. Losses at the gene ends were 9 bases for V and 6 bases for J; bases not matched to a gene: 6. CDR1 ENHRY and CDR2 SYGVKD come from the germline V gene. CDR3 bases: TGTGCCATGTCAGCGGGGGGGTCGGATACGCAGTATTTT. It specifies CAMSAGGSDTQYF.

This clonotype qualifies as medium-sized (0.01 to 0.1%). The V and J genes are TRBV7-2 and TRBJ2-7; D not resolved. Germline V lookup: CDR1 SGHTA, CDR2 FQGNSA. V was pared by 3 bases and J by 2 bases, with 11 bases between. The length of the CDR3 is 14 residues. This chain's CDR3 is CASSFLDGTYEQYF. The CDR3 DNA reads as TGTGCCAGCAGCTTTCTGGACGGTACCTACGAGCAGTACTTC.

This clonotype is classed as large. The chain combines TRBV7-2 with TRBJ2-5, with D unclear. V lost 5 bases and J lost 5, with 21 bases in between. CDR3 length: 16 amino acids. CDR1 and CDR2 from the germline V gene are SGHTA and FQGNSA. CDR3 DNA: TGTGCCAGCAGCCCGAAATCGGATACTTACGGGGAGACCCAGTACTTC. Its protein product is CASSPKSDTYGETQYF.

This clonotype is labeled as medium-sized (0.01 to 0.1%). V and J are TRBV6-4 and TRBJ2-1; perhaps D is TRBD1 or TRBD2 (6 bases each). This CDR3 is built from 14 residues. The V end was cut by 0 bases, the J end by 8 bases, with 11 bases between. Germline V gives CDR1 MRHNA, CDR2 SNTAGT. In DNA form, the CDR3 reads TGTGCCAGCAGTGACTCGAAGGGGGGTCATGAGCAGTTCTTC. Its translation: CASSDSKGGHEQFF.

This clonotype is medium-sized by share. This chain links TRBV2 with TRBJ2-5; D gene uncertain. The V gene's germline CDR1 is SNHLY and CDR2 FYNNEI. The CDR3 consists of 13 residues. The germline V and J ends were trimmed by 1 base and 12 bases, with 15 bases remaining between them. The CDR3 spells CASSEVGKTREYF. CDR3 nucleotides: TGTGCCAGCAGTGAAGTGGGGAAGACAAGAGAGTACTTC.

This clonotype is categorized as medium-sized. J is TRBJ1-2 and V is TRBV7-2, with D tentatively TRBD1 (5 bases). This CDR3 has 15 amino acids. In germline, CDR1 is SGHTA, CDR2 FQGNSA. The V end lost 1 base, the J end lost 10 bases, and 19 bases lay between the germline ends. The CDR3 sequence is CASSLVSTELGFYTF. Here the CDR3 DNA reads TGTGCCAGCAGCTTAGTATCGACAGAATTGGGGTTCTACACCTTC.

V usage is TRBV6-5 and J usage is TRBJ1-2; D perhaps matches TRBD1 (6 bases). Germline lookup yields CDR1 MNHEY and CDR2 SVGAGI. The V and J ends lost 0 bases and 3 bases respectively, with 8 bases between them. The CDR3 extends over 14 amino acids. CDR3 sequence (DNA): TGTGCCAGCAGTTACTCGTCAGGGGACTATGGCTACACCTTC. Amino acid sequence: CASSYSSGDYGYTF.

This clonotype ranks as medium-sized. J is TRBJ1-3 and V is TRBV4-1, with D possibly matching TRBD1 (5 bases). Between the trimmed V and J ends, which lost 1 base and 3 bases, there was a span of 10 bases. Per the germline V gene, CDR1 is MGHRA and CDR2 is YSYEKL. CDR3 length: 15 residues. The CDR3 loop reads CASSQVGGNGNTIYF. The DNA of the CDR3 is TGCGCCAGCAGCCAAGTTGGGGGTAATGGAAACACCATATATTTT.

This clonotype has a count of ten or more. This chain connects TRBV10-1 to TRBJ2-3; D unresolved. The CDR3 runs 12 residues. The germline CDR1 and CDR2 sequences are WNHNN and SYGVQD (reference sequence). Trimming removed 3 bases from V and 3 bases from J, with 4 bases in between. CDR3 bases: TGCGCCAGCAGTGAATGGACAGATACGCAGTATTTT. Translating gives CASSEWTDTQYF.

This clonotype was detected many times. The rearrangement joins TRBV5-4 to TRBJ1-6; TRBD1 matches at 10 bases. J gave up 9 bases and V 0 bases, and 6 bases lay outside the gene matches. Germline values: CDR1 SGHNT, CDR2 YYREEE (reference sequence). The CDR3 sequence is 16 residues long. CDR3 protein: CASSLVGQGGSSPLHF. Here the CDR3 DNA reads TGTGCCAGCAGCTTGGTCGGACAGGGGGGGTCTTCACCCCTCCACTTT.

This clonotype is medium-sized (0.01 to 0.1%) within its sample. The rearrangement joins TRBV5-4 to TRBJ2-5; 11 bases fit TRBD2. Germline lookup yields CDR1 SGHNT and CDR2 YYREEE (reference sequence). Trimming removed 1 base from V and 4 bases from J; junction bases left unmatched: 3. This CDR3 is built from 15 residues. CDR3 nucleotide sequence: TGTGCCAGCAGCTTGAGTCTAGCGGGGGGAGAGACCCAGTACTTC. Amino acid sequence: CASSLSLAGGETQYF. The complete variable domain, with remaining parts taken from reference TRBV5-4 and TRBJ2-5, reads ETGVTQSPTHLIKTRGQQVTLRCSSQSGHNTVSWYQQALGQGPQFIFQYYREEENGRGNFPPRFSGLQFPNYSSELNVNALELDDSALYLCASSLSLAGGETQYFGPGTRLLVL.

By its share, this clonotype is medium-sized. The V and J genes are TRBV6-6 and TRBJ2-5, with a weak D call TRBD2 (5 bases). The CDR3 totals 14 residues. Trimming removed 5 bases from V and 4 bases from J, with 14 bases in between. Germline V CDR1 and CDR2: MNHNY, SVGAGI (reference sequence). CDR3 coding DNA: TGTGCCAGCAGTCCCCCGGCGGGCGGAGAGACCCAGTACTTC. Protein sequence: CASSPPAGGETQYF.

This clonotype is judged medium-sized. V usage is TRBV6-5 and J usage is TRBJ2-7; TRBD2 agrees at 10 bases. Germline V gene lookup returns CDR1 MNHEY and CDR2 SVGAGI. This CDR3 has 17 amino acids. V dropped 0 bases and J dropped 0; count of bases not matched to a gene: 5. CDR3 loop: CASSYSHSGGSSYEQYF. CDR3 sequence (DNA): TGTGCCAGCAGTTACTCCCATAGCGGGGGGAGCTCCTACGAGCAGTACTTC.

By share, this clonotype counts as medium-sized (0.01 to 0.1%). The V and J genes are TRBV5-1 and TRBJ2-3; TRBD1 aligns across 10 bases. From germline, CDR1 is SGHRS and CDR2 YFSETQ. The CDR3 runs 15 residues. V lost 7 bases and J lost 3; bases outside the gene matches: 8. CDR3 coding DNA: TGCGCCAGCGCATCGGGACAGGGGATTACAGATACGCAGTATTTT. Its translation is CASASGQGITDTQYF. Complete variable domain (other parts from reference TRBV5-1 and TRBJ2-3): KAGVTQTPRYLIKTRGQQVTLSCSPISGHRSVSWYQQTPGQGLQFLFEYFSETQRNKGNFPGRFSGRQFSNSRSEMNVSTLELGDSALYLCASASGQGITDTQYFGPGTRLTVL.

By proportion, this clonotype is medium-sized. The gene calls are TRBV10-3 and TRBJ1-1; D remains ambiguous. Per germline, CDR1 ENHRY and CDR2 SYGVKD. Trimming took 7 bases from V and 0 from J, leaving 15 bases between them. The CDR3 runs to 15 residues. The CDR3 reads CAINVVPELNTEAFF. The CDR3 DNA reads TGTGCCATCAACGTGGTTCCAGAGCTGAACACTGAAGCTTTCTTT.

By frequency in the sample, this clonotype is medium-sized. This chain uses TRBV7-2 with TRBJ2-1; TRBD1 is a possible D gene (5 bases). Per the germline V gene, CDR1 is SGHTA and CDR2 is FQGNSA. Trimming shortened V by 0 bases and J by 0 bases, and 12 bases separated the two germline ends. This CDR3 is built from 17 residues. This CDR3 reads CASSLAAGMSSYNEQFF. The CDR3 bases are TGTGCCAGCAGCTTAGCGGCAGGGATGAGCTCCTACAATGAGCAGTTCTTC.

In its sample, this clonotype ranks as medium-sized. The chain links TRBV3-1 to TRBJ2-1; D ambiguous. Looked up from germline, CDR1 is LGHDT and CDR2 is YNNKEL (reference sequence). CDR3 size: 16 residues. Trimming left V 4 bases short and J 1 base short, with 14 bases between. The CDR3 region is CASSPDGVVSYNEQFF. The DNA of the CDR3 is TGTGCCAGCAGCCCCGATGGGGTGGTTTCCTACAATGAGCAGTTCTTC.

This clonotype ranks as medium-sized (0.01 to 0.1%). CDR3 sequence: CASSLRGNQETQYF. DNA of the CDR3: TGTGCCAGCAGCTTAAGAGGAAACCAAGAGACCCAGTACTTC. The chain joins TRBV7-9 to TRBJ2-5; D gene ambiguous. The CDR3 spans 14 residues. Trimming stripped 2 bases from V and 0 bases from J, with 7 bases between. CDR1 is SEHNR, CDR2 FQNEAQ, per germline (reference sequence).